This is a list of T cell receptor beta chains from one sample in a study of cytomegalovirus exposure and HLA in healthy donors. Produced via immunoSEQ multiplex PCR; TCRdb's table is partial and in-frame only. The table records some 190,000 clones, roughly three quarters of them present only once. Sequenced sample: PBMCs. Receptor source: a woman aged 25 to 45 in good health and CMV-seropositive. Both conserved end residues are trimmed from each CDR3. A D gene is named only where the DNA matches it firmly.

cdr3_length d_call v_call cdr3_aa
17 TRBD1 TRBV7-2 ASSRPGTGNPHSGNTIY
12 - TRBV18 ASSPPQGTDTQY
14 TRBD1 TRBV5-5 ASSLAGQGRRSPLH
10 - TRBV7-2 ASSLSGGGYT
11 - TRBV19 ASSKDLYNEQF
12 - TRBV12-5 ASGDGQTNYGYT
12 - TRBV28 ASSLRGYGEKLF
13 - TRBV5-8 ASSLMGEDQETQY
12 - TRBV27 ASRPTGVNYGYT
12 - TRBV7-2 ASSSAWGDTEAF
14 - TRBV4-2 ASSQALLQVGAEQF
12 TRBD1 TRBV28 ASSNPGQAGGYT
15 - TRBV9 ASSNNPGAHYNSPLH
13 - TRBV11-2 ASSNSGTFQETQY
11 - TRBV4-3 ASSPQLAYEQY
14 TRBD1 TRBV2 ASSAEQGFRGEKLF
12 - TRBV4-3 ASSQEQWAYEQY
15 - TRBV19 ASSSGAGPASGETQY
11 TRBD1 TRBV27 ASSGTGDSPLH
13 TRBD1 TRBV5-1 ASSLTGGIQETQY
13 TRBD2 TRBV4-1 ASSQESAGGREQY
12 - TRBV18 ASSPPALVDEQY
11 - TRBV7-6 ASRLSGANVLT
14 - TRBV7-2 ASSLVAAGGTDTQY
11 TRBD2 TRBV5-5 ASSLGGKETQY